Below, one TCR beta chain is given with its context. Additional DNA sequences in this sample encode the identical CDR3. Treatment meaning: oral pan-JAK inhibitor, 5-10 mg twice daily. There are 13 residues in the CDR3. Trimming stripped 0 bases from V and 4 bases from J, with 5 bases between. Germline V gene lookup returns CDR1 LGHNA and CDR2 YSLEER. The sample comes from a study of CD8+ T cells in alopecia areata. The authors extracted RNA and reverse transcribed it into cDNA as the sequencing template. TCRdb's copy holds only in-frame clones and misses some; the assay was immunoSEQ multiplex PCR. The sample carries approximately 210,000 clones, 64% recorded once.

This receptor was obtained from a human donor with alopecia areata. The sample here was CD4+ T cells sorted from blood, taken between weeks 49 and 50, from a patient treated with tofacitinib. This chain joins TRBV4-3 and TRBJ2-3; the D is unclear. The CDR3 protein is CASSQDLPDTQYF. CDR3 DNA sequence: TGCGCCAGCAGCCAAGACCTCCCAGATACGCAGTATTTT.